This TCR beta chain was documented in a study of blood T cell repertoires in COVID-19. Study background: Some COVID-19 samples were acute and others convalescent; all came from the United States, Italy and Spain. Sources were T cells, B-cell-depleted T cells, or PBMCs; the material itself was cDNA or gDNA.

Germline values: CDR1 LNHDA, CDR2 SQIVND (reference sequence). The CDR3 loop spans 12 amino acids. The V end was cut by 5 bases, the J end by 2 bases, with 5 bases between. In the authors' methods: By means of reference gene primer amplification, nucleated cell counts were estimated. TCRdb's table, derived via immunoSEQ multiplex PCR, lists solely in-frame clones and lacks some. That table is the source of V, J and clone size, and D and trimming were worked out from the DNA. Of 26,000 or so clones in the sample, 90% were seen once. This clonotype originated in a human donor in a cohort sampled during active COVID-19. The specimen was peripheral blood. The rearrangement joins TRBV19 to TRBJ2-3; D not certain. The CDR3 nucleotides are TGTGCCAGTAGTGTTAACACAGATACGCAGTATTTT. This sequence encodes CASSVNTDTQYF.